Following are 28 T cell receptor beta chains from one sample sequenced in a study of monozygotic twins with inflammatory bowel disease. From its re-call of the 5' RACE reads, TCRdb lists each CDR3 protein once, without DNA. The repertoire table contains some 200,000 distinct CDR3 sequences. Sequenced: blood. The receptors come from a human donor with ulcerative colitis or Crohn's disease, or a healthy co-twin of an affected twin (not recorded which).

The V gene is TRBV5-1, the J gene TRBJ2-6; as DNA is missing, the TRBD1 call by TCRdb cannot be tested. The CDR3 has 16 amino acids. Per germline, CDR1 SGHRS and CDR2 YFSETQ. The CDR3 region is CASSPGTTTGANVLTF. Supplemented by reference TRBV5-1 and TRBJ2-6, the full variable domain reads KAGVTQTPRYLIKTRGQQVTLSCSPISGHRSVSWYQQTPGQGLQFLFEYFSETQRNKGNFPGRFSGRQFSNSRSEMNVSTLELGDSALYLCASSPGTTTGANVLTFGAGSRLTVL.

V gene TRBV20-1 combines with J gene TRBJ1-4; TCRdb names TRBD1, which stays unverified in the absence of DNA. The CDR3 spans 14 residues. Germline CDR1 DFQATT, CDR2 SNEGSKA (reference sequence). The CDR3 sequence: CSARVGGLGEKLFF.

This sequence joins TRBV5-6 and TRBJ1-1; the D call of TRBD1 rests on TCRdb alone, since no DNA is present to check it. The CDR3 has 15 amino acids. CDR1 and CDR2 from the germline V gene are SGHDT and YYEEEE. This chain's CDR3 is CASKGKDRPNTEAFF.

The rearrangement joins TRBV27 to TRBJ1-5; absent DNA, TCRdb's TRBD1 call cannot be checked. Germline V gene data show CDR1 as MNHEY and CDR2 as SMNVEV (reference sequence). The CDR3 is made up of 14 amino acids. The CDR3 spells CASKKGQGQQPQHF.

This chain joins TRBV28 and TRBJ2-3; TCRdb gives TRBD1 as the D gene, but with no DNA this cannot be confirmed. The CDR3 is 15 amino acids. Per germline, CDR1 MDHEN and CDR2 SYDVKM. This CDR3 reads CASSLGTGKTDTQYF.

The chain couples TRBV7-9 to TRBJ1-1; TCRdb's D gene call, TRBD1, goes unchecked for lack of DNA. Germline CDR1 reads SEHNR; CDR2 reads FQNEAQ (reference sequence). The CDR3 sequence is 14 residues long. CDR3 amino acids: CASSLQGRGGEAFF.

The chain carries TRBV20-1 and TRBJ1-1. This CDR3 is built from 13 residues. The V gene's germline CDR1 is DFQATT and CDR2 SNEGSKA (reference sequence). The CDR3 is CSAPSVRLNEAFF.

The chain couples TRBV15 to TRBJ2-7. Germline-derived CDR1 and CDR2 are LNHNV and YYDKDF (reference sequence). This CDR3 spans 12 amino acids. CDR3 region: CATSREVGEQYF.

The V call is TRBV2, the J call TRBJ1-4. Germline CDR1 is SNHLY and CDR2 is FYNNEI. This CDR3 spans 13 amino acids. CDR3: CASSGTGGGKLFF. Looking up the rest from reference TRBV2 and TRBJ1-4 gives the full variable domain: EPEVTQTPSHQVTQMGQEVILRCVPISNHLYFYWYRQILGQKVEFLVSFYNNEISEKSEIFDDQFSVERPDGSNFTLKIRSTKLEDSAMYFCASSGTGGGKLFFGSGTQLSVL.

The chain couples TRBV5-1 to TRBJ2-7; TCRdb's D call, TRBD1, is unchecked because there is no DNA. There are 13 residues in the CDR3. Germline assignment: CDR1 SGHRS and CDR2 YFSETQ. The CDR3 region is CASSPGGVGEQYF.

The V call is TRBV6-1, the J call TRBJ2-1; TCRdb lists TRBD1, though no DNA is available to test this call. Per germline, CDR1 MNHNS and CDR2 SASEGT. The CDR3 has 14 residues. This CDR3 reads CASRDRASYNEQFF.

This rearrangement joins TRBV19 to TRBJ1-4; the TRBD1 assignment by TCRdb is unverifiable without DNA. Germline V gene sequence: CDR1 LNHDA, CDR2 SQIVND (reference sequence). The CDR3 contains 15 residues. CDR3 loop: CASSQYRGLNEKLFF.

The chain employs TRBV5-1 and TRBJ1-2; TCRdb reports TRBD1, a call that lacks DNA to check it against. Germline V gene lookup returns CDR1 SGHRS and CDR2 YFSETQ. This CDR3 region has 15 residues. CDR3 loop: CASSLYFTGSSGYTF.

The CDR3 reads CASSEIGQGEAFF. The chain joins TRBV11-2 to TRBJ1-1; the D call from TCRdb, TRBD1, cannot be confirmed without DNA. CDR3 size: 13 residues. Germline V CDR1 and CDR2: SGHAT, FQNNGV. The full variable domain, its missing parts supplied by reference TRBV11-2 and TRBJ1-1, is EAGVAQSPRYKIIEKRQSVAFWCNPISGHATLYWYQQILGQGPKLLIQFQNNGVVDDSQLPKDRFSAERLKGVDSTLKIQPAKLEDSAVYLCASSEIGQGEAFFGQGTRLTVV.

V gene TRBV18 combines with J gene TRBJ1-5; TCRdb gives TRBD1 as the D gene, but with no DNA this cannot be confirmed. The germline V gene encodes CDR1 KGHSH and CDR2 LQKENI. The CDR3 has 15 amino acids. CDR3 sequence: CASSSDIRGDQPQHF.

The genes are TRBV5-1 and TRBJ2-1; the TCRdb D gene call, TRBD1, has no DNA to confirm it. Germline V lookup: CDR1 SGHRS, CDR2 YFSETQ. CDR3 length equals 12 residues. CDR3 region: CASSSGGNEQFF. The full variable domain, completed using reference TRBV5-1 and TRBJ2-1, is KAGVTQTPRYLIKTRGQQVTLSCSPISGHRSVSWYQQTPGQGLQFLFEYFSETQRNKGNFPGRFSGRQFSNSRSEMNVSTLELGDSALYLCASSSGGNEQFFGPGTRLTVL.

The chain uses TRBV29-1 and TRBJ1-2. The CDR3 has 14 residues. From germline, CDR1 is SQVTM and CDR2 ANQGSEA. CDR3 loop: CSVEGRRTSYGYTF.

This rearrangement joins TRBV12-3 or TRBV12-4 to TRBJ1-5. The CDR3 extends over 14 amino acids. The CDR3 loop reads CASSLRGLGQPQHF.

The rearrangement uses TRBV7-8 and TRBJ1-6; the TRBD1 assignment by TCRdb is unverifiable without DNA. Per the germline V gene, CDR1 is SGHVS and CDR2 is FQNEAQ. This CDR3 has 17 amino acids. CDR3 protein: CASSLRTGSVYNSPLHF.

This chain connects TRBV4-2 to TRBJ2-7; the TCRdb D gene call, TRBD2, has no DNA to confirm it. The CDR3 is 18 residues long. CDR1 LGHNA and CDR2 YNFKEQ come from the germline V gene. The CDR3 reads CASSQELALGSGGTEQYF.

This chain connects TRBV6-6 to TRBJ2-3; TCRdb reports TRBD2, a call that lacks DNA to check it against. The CDR3 has 14 residues. CDR1 and CDR2 from the germline V gene are MNHNY and SVGAGI (reference sequence). This CDR3 reads CASSPRGYTDTQYF.

The V gene is TRBV29-1, the J gene TRBJ2-3. The CDR3 loop spans 14 amino acids. Germline-derived CDR1 and CDR2 are SQVTM and ANQGSEA. The CDR3 sequence: CSVESVPGTDTQYF.

V is TRBV4-2 and J is TRBJ1-2; no DNA is available, so the TRBD1 call from TCRdb remains unchecked. The CDR3 totals 15 residues. The V gene's germline CDR1 is LGHNA and CDR2 YNFKEQ. The CDR3 region is CASSPDWGQQMGYTF.

This chain connects TRBV4-1 to TRBJ1-5. Germline V gene sequence: CDR1 MGHRA, CDR2 YSYEKL. The CDR3 has 15 amino acids. CDR3 loop: CASSQGRFSNQPQHF.

This chain links TRBV6-5 with TRBJ2-2; TCRdb picks TRBD1, but there is no DNA to check that call. The CDR3 is 17 amino acids. In germline, CDR1 is MNHEY, CDR2 SVGAGI. This CDR3 reads CASSYSIQGQVTGELFF.

V is TRBV6-1 and J is TRBJ1-5; TCRdb's assignment of TRBD1 cannot be checked, as there is no DNA. This CDR3 region has 15 residues. Germline V CDR1 and CDR2: MNHNS, SASEGT. The CDR3 spells CASKRTGNKNQPQHF.

This chain links TRBV7-6 with TRBJ1-5. CDR3 length: 14 amino acids. Germline V gives CDR1 SGHVS, CDR2 FNYEAQ. CDR3 sequence: CASSLALWDQPQHF.

This sequence joins TRBV15 and TRBJ1-1. The germline CDR1 and CDR2 sequences are LNHNV and YYDKDF (reference sequence). This CDR3 has 14 residues. This CDR3 reads CATSRGLDNTEAFF.